The 25 T cell receptor beta chains below all came from one sample that was sequenced in a study of blood T cell repertoires in COVID-19. Sequenced by immunoSEQ multiplex PCR; TCRdb stores in-frame clones only, minus some. The table records fewer than 200,000 clones, roughly 87% of them present only once. The sequencing input was PBMCs or T cells enriched from blood (not recorded which). These receptors all come from a human donor with acute COVID-19. The donor label of this sample is uncertain.

This clone was counted only a few times. This chain joins TRBV5-5 and TRBJ1-2; TRBD1 aligns across 9 bases. This CDR3 comprises 13 residues. J was trimmed by 7 bases and V by 3 bases; bases with no gene match: 4. Germline V gives CDR1 SGHKS, CDR2 YYEKEE (reference sequence). CDR3 sequence: CASSYRTGVGYTF. CDR3 coding DNA: TGTGCCAGCAGCTACCGGACAGGGGTTGGCTACACCTTC.

This chain uses TRBV4-2 with TRBJ1-4; maybe TRBD1 (5 bases). V lost 0 bases and J 8 bases, leaving 16 bases between the germline ends. Germline CDR1 reads LGHNA; CDR2 reads YNFKEQ. The CDR3 is 16 residues long. CDR3 sequence: CASSQETVMGSEKLFF. As DNA, the CDR3 is TGTGCCAGCAGCCAAGAGACAGTGATGGGGTCAGAAAAACTGTTTTTT.

The chain uses TRBV9 and TRBJ2-6, with D maybe TRBD1 (5 bases). The germline V and J ends were trimmed by 3 bases and 0 bases, with 10 bases remaining between them. The CDR3 consists of 16 residues. The V gene's germline CDR1 is SGDLS and CDR2 YYNGEE. CDR3 in DNA: TGTGCCAGCAGCGGACAGCGAAGCTCTGGGGCCAACGTCCTGACTTTC. It codes for CASSGQRSSGANVLTF.

The genes are TRBV5-1 and TRBJ2-3; weak D call: TRBD1 (6 bases). Germline V gene sequence: CDR1 SGHRS, CDR2 YFSETQ. The length of the CDR3 is 16 residues. Trimming cost V 0 bases and J 3 bases, with 14 bases left between them. The DNA of the CDR3 is TGCGCCAGCAGCTTGGCCCCGCAGGGGAATACAGATACGCAGTATTTT. This sequence encodes CASSLAPQGNTDTQYF.

The chain recombines TRBV5-1 with TRBJ2-7; no clear D. V was cut by 4 bases and J by 0 bases, with 11 bases left in between. This CDR3 spans 14 amino acids. The V gene's germline CDR1 is SGHRS and CDR2 YFSETQ. Here the CDR3 DNA reads TGCGCCAGCAGCCGAACAGTAATCTCCTACGAGCAGTACTTC. This translates into CASSRTVISYEQYF.

CDR3 residues: CATSSLVGGDGYTF. The CDR3, as DNA: TGTGCCACCAGCAGCCTGGTAGGGGGCGATGGCTACACCTTC. V gene TRBV15 combines with J gene TRBJ1-2; TRBD1 matches at 7 bases. Trimming removed 3 bases from V and 6 bases from J; junction bases left unmatched: 7. The CDR3 extends over 14 amino acids. Germline values: CDR1 LNHNV, CDR2 YYDKDF (reference sequence).

This chain links TRBV27 with TRBJ1-4, with D unclear. The CDR3 is 15 residues long. Germline lookup yields CDR1 MNHEY and CDR2 SMNVEV (reference sequence). V lost 6 bases and J 0 bases, leaving 11 bases between the germline ends. CDR3 sequence (DNA): TGTGCCAGCAGACCGCGCGGTGCAACTAATGAAAAACTGTTTTTT. Its translation is CASRPRGATNEKLFF.

This chain joins TRBV6-5 and TRBJ2-1, with TRBD1 identical over 10 bases. Unmatched junction bases numbered 1, after V lost 0 bases and J lost 5 bases. The germline CDR1 and CDR2 sequences are MNHEY and SVGAGI. This CDR3 has 15 amino acids. Written as DNA, the CDR3 is TGTGCCAGCAGTTACTCGGGACAGGGGAACAATGAGCAGTTCTTC. It codes for CASSYSGQGNNEQFF.

The chain links TRBV7-2 to TRBJ2-5; possibly TRBD2 for D (7 bases). Trimming took 5 bases from V and 4 from J, leaving 23 bases between them. CDR1 SGHTA and CDR2 FQGNSA come from the germline V gene. The CDR3 has 17 amino acids. CDR3 DNA: TGTGCCAGCAGCCTCGGGGTAGGCGGGGGCCCCACAGAGACCCAGTACTTC. This encodes CASSLGVGGGPTETQYF.

This chain uses TRBV27 with TRBJ1-5; D remains ambiguous. The CDR3 extends over 11 amino acids. Germline CDR1 is MNHEY and CDR2 is SMNVEV (reference sequence). V was pared by 8 bases and J by 7 bases, with 9 bases between. The CDR3 DNA reads TGTGCCAGCGGCCATACGCAGCCCCAGCATTTT. This encodes CASGHTQPQHF.

This chain links TRBV6-5 with TRBJ2-7; D is ambiguous. The CDR3 runs 11 residues. CDR1 is MNHEY and CDR2 is SVGAGI in the germline V gene. The V end was cut by 9 bases, the J end by 1 base, with 7 bases between. The CDR3 bases are TGTGCCAGTACAGAGTCCTACGAGCAGTACTTC. It specifies CASTESYEQYF.

This clone was observed a single time. The rearrangement joins TRBV7-9 to TRBJ1-2, with D possibly being TRBD1 (6 bases). The V and J ends lost 5 bases and 4 bases respectively, with 17 bases between them. The CDR3 extends over 15 amino acids. Per germline, CDR1 SEHNR and CDR2 FQNEAQ (reference sequence). DNA for the CDR3: TGTGCCAGCAGCCCCCGGGACACGGAGACCTATGGCTACACCTTC. Residues: CASSPRDTETYGYTF.

The genes are TRBV27 and TRBJ2-7, with D perhaps TRBD2 (5 bases). Trimming cost V 8 bases and J 5 bases, with 25 bases left between them. Looked up from germline, CDR1 is MNHEY and CDR2 is SMNVEV (reference sequence). The CDR3 sequence is 16 residues long. The CDR3 reads CASSSQRVRGRDEQYF. The CDR3 coding sequence is TGTGCCAGCTCCTCTCAACGGGTTCGGGGTCGGGACGAGCAGTACTTC.

The chain is built from TRBV6-2 or TRBV6-3 and TRBJ1-6; possible D gene TRBD1, 5 bases. From germline, CDR1 is MNHEY and CDR2 SVGEGT. V lost 4 bases and J lost 0, with 10 bases in between. This CDR3 region has 16 residues. The CDR3 protein is CASSLRGNSYNSPLHF. In nucleotides, the CDR3 is TGTGCCAGCAGTTTAAGGGGTAACTCCTATAATTCACCCCTCCACTTT.

The chain employs TRBV19 and TRBJ1-1; D remains ambiguous. CDR1 LNHDA and CDR2 SQIVND come from the germline V gene (reference sequence). The CDR3 covers 14 residues. Trimming removed 11 bases at V and 1 base at J, with 17 bases between. The CDR3 loop is CAASTGLPNTEAFF. In DNA, the CDR3 is TGTGCCGCCAGCACTGGGCTACCGAACACTGAAGCTTTCTTT.

This clone showed up just once. The rearrangement joins TRBV3-1 (or the pseudogene TRBV3-2) to TRBJ1-2; TRBD1 matches 8 bases. The V and J ends lost 4 bases and 6 bases, in that order; junction bases with no gene match: 10. This CDR3 contains 15 residues. Germline V gene data show CDR1 as LGHDT and CDR2 as YNNKEL (reference sequence). The CDR3 is CASSPRRAGGHGYTF. The CDR3 DNA reads as TGTGCCAGCAGCCCCCGGAGGGCAGGGGGCCATGGCTACACCTTC.

Remarks on this clone: An end of the junction does not agree with germline; a read error may underlie this. The chain couples TRBV30 to TRBJ1-5, with 7 bases aligning to TRBD1. CDR1 is GTSNPN, CDR2 SVGIG, per germline (reference sequence). The CDR3 extends over 12 amino acids. In DNA form, the CDR3 reads TGTGCCTGGACCTGCAGGGGGATGACTGGGGATTTT. Translation: CAWTCRGMTGDF.

The chain carries TRBV7-8 and TRBJ2-3; D is ambiguous. CDR1 and CDR2 from the germline V gene are SGHVS and FQNEAQ. V was trimmed by 5 bases and J by 1 base, leaving 4 bases between them. The CDR3 spans 12 residues. The CDR3 bases are TGTGCCAGCAGCCCTGGCACAGATACGCAGTATTTT. The encoded protein is CASSPGTDTQYF. The full variable domain, with the rest looked up from reference TRBV7-8 and TRBJ2-3, is GAGVSQSPRYKVAKRGQDVALRCDPISGHVSLFWYQQALGQGPEFLTYFQNEAQLDKSGLPSDRFFAERPEGSVSTLKIQRTQQEDSAVYLCASSPGTDTQYFGPGTRLTVL.

This chain joins TRBV6-5 and TRBJ2-2, with 15 bases identical to TRBD2. J gave up 6 bases and V 6 bases, and 2 bases lay outside the gene matches. The CDR3 has 15 residues. Germline CDR1 is MNHEY and CDR2 is SVGAGI. Here the CDR3 DNA reads TGTGCCAGCAGACGGACTAGCGGGGGGGCCGGGGAGCTGTTTTTT. Encoded protein: CASRRTSGGAGELFF.

The chain has TRBV28 and TRBJ2-3; D is perhaps TRBD2 (6 bases). The germline V and J ends were trimmed by 8 bases and 5 bases, with 14 bases remaining between them. CDR1 MDHEN and CDR2 SYDVKM come from the germline V gene. This CDR3 has 13 residues. CDR3 region: CASEGTWEDTQYF. The CDR3 DNA sequence: TGTGCCAGCGAAGGGACTTGGGAAGATACGCAGTATTTT. Full variable domain (missing parts from reference TRBV28 and TRBJ2-3): DVKVTQSSRYLVKRTGEKVFLECVQDMDHENMFWYRQDPGLGLRLIYFSYDVKMKEKGDIPEGYSVSREKKERFSLILESASTNQTSMYLCASEGTWEDTQYFGPGTRLTVL.

This clone has a handful of counts. The chain is built from TRBV2 and TRBJ1-1, with no clear D. Germline loops: CDR1 SNHLY, CDR2 FYNNEI. V lost 6 bases to trimming and J lost 3 bases, with 11 bases between them. The CDR3 consists of 13 residues. Written as DNA, the CDR3 is TGTGCCAGCAGATTGACAAGTTACACTGAAGCTTTCTTT. It codes for CASRLTSYTEAFF.

This chain links TRBV9 with TRBJ2-1; maybe TRBD2 (6 bases). The CDR3 covers 14 residues. The ends were cut back, 2 bases at V and 4 bases at J, with 10 bases in the middle. The germline gives CDR1 SGDLS, CDR2 YYNGEE. The chain's CDR3 is CASSVDGGYNEQFF. The CDR3 nucleotides read TGTGCCAGCAGCGTTGATGGGGGGTACAATGAGCAGTTCTTC. The variable domain in full, completed from reference TRBV9 and TRBJ2-1, reads DSGVTQTPKHLITATGQRVTLRCSPRSGDLSVYWYQQSLDQGLQFLIQYYNGEERAKGNILERFSAQQFPDLHSELNLSSLELGDSALYFCASSVDGGYNEQFFGPGTRLTVL.

This clone has only a few counts. The chain links TRBV28 to TRBJ1-1; D may be TRBD1 (6 bases). V shed 5 bases and J shed 6 bases, with 19 bases lying between them. The CDR3 loop spans 15 amino acids. Per the germline V gene, CDR1 is MDHEN and CDR2 is SYDVKM. CDR3 sequence (DNA): TGTGCCAGCAGTGAATCAGGGGTCGGAGACCCTGAAGCTTTCTTT. It specifies CASSESGVGDPEAFF.

This chain links TRBV18 with TRBJ2-1; 10 nucleotides align to TRBD2. V gave up 3 bases and J gave up 7 bases; unmatched junction bases: 3. The CDR3 totals 14 residues. Germline CDR1 KGHSH, CDR2 LQKENI. CDR3 sequence reads: CASSPGTSENEQFF. The CDR3 nucleotides are TGTGCCAGCTCACCCGGGACTAGCGAAAATGAGCAGTTCTTC.

This chain joins TRBV7-2 and TRBJ1-2; a weak D match, TRBD1 (6 bases). Trimming stripped 2 bases from V and 8 bases from J, with 12 bases between. This CDR3 contains 13 residues. Germline V lookup: CDR1 SGHTA, CDR2 FQGNSA. CDR3 residues: CASSLWGLEGYTF. The DNA for the CDR3 is TGTGCCAGCAGCTTATGGGGGCTAGAGGGCTACACCTTC.